This entry lists 16 T cell receptor beta chains sequenced from one sample in a study of blood T cell repertoires in COVID-19. The method was immunoSEQ multiplex PCR; TCRdb's version includes in-frame clones alone and lacks a portion of them. The sample carries a few hundred thousand clones, approximately 86% recorded once. Sequencing used peripheral blood. The receptors were gathered from a woman under 30 with acute or convalescent COVID-19.

This rearrangement joins TRBV12-3 or TRBV12-4 to TRBJ2-1; D perhaps matches TRBD1 (5 bases). The CDR3 totals 12 residues. V lost 1 base and J 12 bases, leaving 10 bases between the germline ends. The CDR3 DNA follows: TGTGCCAGCAGTTTAGTTCCGCAGGGGCAGTTCTTC. It specifies CASSLVPQGQFF.

This clone was counted between two and nine times. This rearrangement joins TRBV11-3 to TRBJ2-1; 7 bases map to TRBD2. Germline lookup yields CDR1 SGHNT and CDR2 YENEEA. This CDR3 has 14 residues. Trimming at V came to 4 bases and at J to 6 bases, leaving 6 bases not matched to a gene. CDR3 residues: CASSYGGGRNEQFF. As DNA, the CDR3 is TGTGCCAGCAGCTATGGGGGAGGGCGCAATGAGCAGTTCTTC.

The table lists this clone with a count of one. The V call is TRBV5-1, the J call TRBJ1-1; no clear D. The V gene lost 0 bases and the J gene lost 0 bases, with 6 bases spanning the gap. CDR3 length: 14 residues. The germline V gene has CDR1 SGHRS and CDR2 YFSETQ. The CDR3 protein is CASSLVGLNTEAFF. CDR3 coding DNA: TGCGCCAGCAGCTTGGTCGGGTTGAACACTGAAGCTTTCTTT.

The chain recombines TRBV6-1 with TRBJ1-5; possible D gene TRBD1, 6 bases. Trimming stripped 4 bases from V and 0 bases from J, with 13 bases between. The CDR3 loop spans 16 amino acids. Germline-derived CDR1 and CDR2 are MNHNS and SASEGT. In nucleotides, the CDR3 is TGTGCCAGCAGTGCCGGCAGGGGTCATAGCAATCAGCCCCAGCATTTT. Translation: CASSAGRGHSNQPQHF.

The chain links TRBV13 to TRBJ2-1, with 7 positions matching TRBD2. Trimming took 5 bases from V and 2 from J; bases not matched to a gene: 9. The CDR3 sequence is 16 residues long. Germline CDR1 reads PRHDT; CDR2 reads FYEKMQ (reference sequence). Here the CDR3 reads CASSELASTAYNEQFF. The CDR3 DNA is TGTGCCAGCAGCGAACTAGCGTCAACCGCCTACAATGAGCAGTTCTTC. Based on the CDR3 plus reference TRBV13 and TRBJ2-1, the full variable domain is AAGVIQSPRHLIKEKRETATLKCYPIPRHDTVYWYQQGPGQDPQFLISFYEKMQSDKGSIPDRFSAQQFSDYHSELNMSSLELGDSALYFCASSELASTAYNEQFFGPGTRLTVL.

CDR3 coding DNA: TGCGCCAGCAGCCAAGATCCCAGCGGGAGTAGGACAGATACGCAGTATTTT. Encoded protein: CASSQDPSGSRTDTQYF. This rearrangement joins TRBV4-3 to TRBJ2-3; 8 positions agree with TRBD2. Germline V gene sequence: CDR1 LGHNA, CDR2 YSLEER. V lost 0 bases to trimming and J lost 3 bases; unmatched junction nucleotides: 8. This CDR3 spans 17 amino acids.

The chain recombines TRBV5-1 with TRBJ2-2; 9 positions agree with TRBD2. Germline-derived CDR1 and CDR2 are SGHRS and YFSETQ. The CDR3 runs to 16 residues. V shed 2 bases and J 0 bases; nucleotides not matched to a gene: 2. Written as DNA, the CDR3 is TGCGCCAGCAGCTTCATAGCGGGGGCGAACACCGGGGAGCTGTTTTTT. Translated, it gives CASSFIAGANTGELFF.

The chain combines TRBV29-1 with TRBJ2-7; 12 nucleotides agree with TRBD1. This CDR3 spans 16 amino acids. From germline, CDR1 is SQVTM and CDR2 ANQGSEA. The junction had 9 bases not matched to a gene; V was cut back by 3 bases and J by 3 bases. The CDR3 DNA reads TGCAGCGTTGACCTTTGGGGGACAGGGGGCCACTACGAGCAGTACTTC. It specifies CSVDLWGTGGHYEQYF.

The chain combines TRBV11-2 with TRBJ2-6, with D possibly being TRBD1 (6 bases). Per the germline V gene, CDR1 is SGHAT and CDR2 is FQNNGV. This CDR3 has 15 residues. Trimming left V 4 bases short and J 0 bases short, with 7 bases between. This CDR3 is CASSWTVSGANVLTF. For the CDR3, the DNA is TGTGCCAGCAGCTGGACAGTCTCTGGGGCCAACGTCCTGACTTTC.

The J gene is TRBJ2-2, the V gene TRBV7-6, with 10 bases lining up with TRBD2. This CDR3 contains 17 residues. From germline, CDR1 is SGHVS and CDR2 FNYEAQ. Trimming cost V 5 bases and J 1 base; bases outside gene matches: 7. CDR3 protein: CASSPTPSGRNTGELFF. The CDR3 bases are TGTGCCAGCAGCCCGACGCCTAGCGGGAGGAACACCGGGGAGCTGTTTTTT.

The chain is built from TRBV7-2 and TRBJ1-6; D may be TRBD1 (5 bases). The V and J ends lost 4 bases and 10 bases respectively, with 11 bases between them. The germline CDR1 and CDR2 sequences are SGHTA and FQGNSA. This CDR3 has 13 residues. The CDR3 DNA is TGTGCCAGCAGCTCACCGGAGGGGTCACCCCTCCACTTT. The encoded protein is CASSSPEGSPLHF.

The CDR3 coding sequence is TGTGCCACCAGCAGCCCCCGGTTAGGACAGGGGCTCTATGGCTACACCTTC. This encodes CATSSPRLGQGLYGYTF. This chain joins TRBV15 and TRBJ1-2, with 9 bases lining up with TRBD1. The length of the CDR3 is 17 residues. Germline lookup yields CDR1 LNHNV and CDR2 YYDKDF (reference sequence). Trimming at V came to 3 bases and at J to 4 bases, leaving 12 bases not matched to a gene.

In its sample, this clone was seen a few times. The chain combines TRBV3-1 (or the pseudogene TRBV3-2) with TRBJ1-6; D might be TRBD1 (5 bases). Germline lookup yields CDR1 LGHDT and CDR2 YNNKEL (reference sequence). V lost 2 bases and J lost 12, with 8 bases in between. This CDR3 comprises 12 residues. The DNA of the CDR3 is TGTGCCAGCAGCCAATGGGGGGAACCCCTCCACTTT. Translating gives CASSQWGEPLHF.

The chain joins TRBV30 to TRBJ1-5; 9 bases are shared with TRBD1. Germline loops: CDR1 GTSNPN, CDR2 SVGIG (reference sequence). The CDR3 covers 15 residues. V lost 2 bases and J lost 2; bases outside the gene matches: 4. The CDR3 DNA follows: TGTGCCTGGAGTTTCCGGACAGGGGGCAATCAGCCCCAGCATTTT. Translated, it gives CAWSFRTGGNQPQHF.

This rearrangement joins TRBV29-1 to TRBJ1-1; 7 nucleotides line up with TRBD1. J lost 4 bases, V lost 5 bases, and 1 base had no gene match. Germline V gives CDR1 SQVTM, CDR2 ANQGSEA. The CDR3 runs to 11 residues. The CDR3 region is CSVYRGTEAFF. CDR3 coding DNA: TGCAGCGTTTACAGGGGCACTGAAGCTTTCTTT.

The chain has TRBV3-1 (or the pseudogene TRBV3-2) and TRBJ2-1; 9 nucleotides line up with TRBD2. The ends lost 1 base at V and 6 bases at J; junction bases unmatched: 4. There are 15 residues in the CDR3. Per the germline V gene, CDR1 is LGHDT and CDR2 is YNNKEL (reference sequence). The CDR3 DNA reads TGTGCCAGCAGCCAAGGGCTAGCGGGAAGCAATGAGCAGTTCTTC. This translates into CASSQGLAGSNEQFF.